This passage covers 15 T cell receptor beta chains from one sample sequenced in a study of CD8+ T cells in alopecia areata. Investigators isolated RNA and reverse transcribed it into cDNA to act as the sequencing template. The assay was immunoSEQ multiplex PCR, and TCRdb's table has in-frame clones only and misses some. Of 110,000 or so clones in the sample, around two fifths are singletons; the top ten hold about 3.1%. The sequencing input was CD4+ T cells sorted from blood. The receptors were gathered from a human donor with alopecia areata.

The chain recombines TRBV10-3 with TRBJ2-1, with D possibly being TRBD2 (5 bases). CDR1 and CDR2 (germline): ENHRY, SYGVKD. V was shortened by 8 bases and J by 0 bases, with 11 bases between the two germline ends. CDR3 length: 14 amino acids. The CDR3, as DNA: TGTGCCATCGGCCTAACTAGCTCCTACAATGAGCAGTTCTTC. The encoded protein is CAIGLTSSYNEQFF.

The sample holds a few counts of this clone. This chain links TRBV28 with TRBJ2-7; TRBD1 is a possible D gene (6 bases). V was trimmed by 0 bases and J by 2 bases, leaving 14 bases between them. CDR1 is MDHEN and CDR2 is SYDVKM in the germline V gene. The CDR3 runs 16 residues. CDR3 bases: TGTGCCAGCAGTTTATGGGGACACGGCCCTCCCTACGAGCAGTACTTC. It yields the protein CASSLWGHGPPYEQYF.

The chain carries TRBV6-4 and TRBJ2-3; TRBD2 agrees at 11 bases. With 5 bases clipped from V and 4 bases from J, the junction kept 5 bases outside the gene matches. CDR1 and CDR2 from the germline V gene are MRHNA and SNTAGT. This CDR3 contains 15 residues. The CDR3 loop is CASSIDSGRADTQYF. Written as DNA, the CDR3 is TGTGCCAGCAGTATCGATAGCGGGAGGGCAGATACGCAGTATTTT.

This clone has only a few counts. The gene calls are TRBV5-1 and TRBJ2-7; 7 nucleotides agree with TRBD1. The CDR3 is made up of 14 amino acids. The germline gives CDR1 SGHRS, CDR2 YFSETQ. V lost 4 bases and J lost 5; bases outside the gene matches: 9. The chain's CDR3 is CASSLDREGNEQYF. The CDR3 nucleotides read TGCGCCAGCAGCCTTGACAGGGAAGGGAACGAGCAGTACTTC. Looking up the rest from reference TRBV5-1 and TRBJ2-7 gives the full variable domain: KAGVTQTPRYLIKTRGQQVTLSCSPISGHRSVSWYQQTPGQGLQFLFEYFSETQRNKGNFPGRFSGRQFSNSRSEMNVSTLELGDSALYLCASSLDREGNEQYFGPGTRLTVT.

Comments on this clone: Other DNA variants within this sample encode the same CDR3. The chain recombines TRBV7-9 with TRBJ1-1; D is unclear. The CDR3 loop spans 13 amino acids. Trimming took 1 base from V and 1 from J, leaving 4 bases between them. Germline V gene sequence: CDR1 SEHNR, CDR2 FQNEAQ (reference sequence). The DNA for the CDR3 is TGTGCCAGCAGCTTAGGAACGAACACTGAAGCTTTCTTT. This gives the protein CASSLGTNTEAFF.

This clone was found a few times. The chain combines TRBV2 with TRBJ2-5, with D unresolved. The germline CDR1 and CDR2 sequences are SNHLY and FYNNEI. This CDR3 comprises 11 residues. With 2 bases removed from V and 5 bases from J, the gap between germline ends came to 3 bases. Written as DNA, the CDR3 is TGTGCCAGCAGTGAATCGGAGACCCAGTACTTC. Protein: CASSESETQYF.

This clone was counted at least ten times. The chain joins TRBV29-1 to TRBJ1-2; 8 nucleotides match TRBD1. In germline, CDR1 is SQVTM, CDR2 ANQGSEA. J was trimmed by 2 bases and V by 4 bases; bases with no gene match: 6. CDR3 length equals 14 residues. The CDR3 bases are TGCAGCGTTGGCGAGCAGGGGGCGAACTATGGCTACACCTTC. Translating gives CSVGEQGANYGYTF.

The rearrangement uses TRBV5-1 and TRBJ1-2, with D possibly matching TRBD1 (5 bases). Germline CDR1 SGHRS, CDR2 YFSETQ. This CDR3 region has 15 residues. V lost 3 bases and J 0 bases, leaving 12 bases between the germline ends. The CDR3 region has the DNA TGCGCCAGCAGCTACGACAGACACTCTAACTATGGCTACACCTTC. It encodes CASSYDRHSNYGYTF.

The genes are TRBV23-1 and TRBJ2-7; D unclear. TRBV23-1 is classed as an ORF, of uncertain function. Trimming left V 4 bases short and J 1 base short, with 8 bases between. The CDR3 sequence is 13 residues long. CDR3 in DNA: TGCGCCAGCAGTCGTCCGTTTTCCTACGAGCAGTACTTC. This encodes CASSRPFSYEQYF.

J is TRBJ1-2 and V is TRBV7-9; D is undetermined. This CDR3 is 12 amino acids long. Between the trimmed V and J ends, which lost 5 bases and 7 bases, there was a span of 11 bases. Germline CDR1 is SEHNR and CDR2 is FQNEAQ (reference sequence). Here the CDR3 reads CASSGEMGGYTF. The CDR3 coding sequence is TGTGCCAGCAGCGGCGAAATGGGTGGCTACACCTTC. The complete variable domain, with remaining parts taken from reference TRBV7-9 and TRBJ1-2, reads DTGVSQNPRHKITKRGQNVTFRCDPISEHNRLYWYRQTLGQGPEFLTYFQNEAQLEKSRLLSDRFSAERPKGSFSTLEIQRTEQGDSAMYLCASSGEMGGYTFGSGTRLTVV.

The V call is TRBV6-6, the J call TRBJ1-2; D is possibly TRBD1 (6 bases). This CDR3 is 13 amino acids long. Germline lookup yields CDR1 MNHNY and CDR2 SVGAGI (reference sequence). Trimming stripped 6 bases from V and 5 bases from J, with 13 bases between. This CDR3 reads CASSPPTGYGYTF. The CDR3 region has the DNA TGTGCCAGCAGCCCCCCGACAGGTTATGGCTACACCTTC.

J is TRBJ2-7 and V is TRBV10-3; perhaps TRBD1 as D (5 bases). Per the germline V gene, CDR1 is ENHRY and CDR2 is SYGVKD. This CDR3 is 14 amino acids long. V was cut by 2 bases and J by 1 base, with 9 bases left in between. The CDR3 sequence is CAISEGARSYEQYF. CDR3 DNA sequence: TGTGCCATCAGTGAGGGGGCTCGATCCTACGAGCAGTACTTC.

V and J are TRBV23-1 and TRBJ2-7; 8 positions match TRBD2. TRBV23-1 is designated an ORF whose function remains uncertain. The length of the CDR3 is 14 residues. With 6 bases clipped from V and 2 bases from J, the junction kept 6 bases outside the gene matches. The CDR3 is CASSPLLAAYEQYF. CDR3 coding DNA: TGCGCCAGCAGCCCGTTACTAGCGGCCTACGAGCAGTACTTC.

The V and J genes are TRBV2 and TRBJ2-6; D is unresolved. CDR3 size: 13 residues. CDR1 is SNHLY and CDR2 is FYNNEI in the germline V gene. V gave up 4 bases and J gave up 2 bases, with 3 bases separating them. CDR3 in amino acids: CASSGPGANVLTF. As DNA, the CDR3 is TGTGCCAGCAGTGGCCCTGGGGCCAACGTCCTGACTTTC. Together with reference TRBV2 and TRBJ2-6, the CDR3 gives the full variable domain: EPEVTQTPSHQVTQMGQEVILRCVPISNHLYFYWYRQILGQKVEFLVSFYNNEISEKSEIFDDQFSVERPDGSNFTLKIRSTKLEDSAMYFCASSGPGANVLTFGAGSRLTVL.

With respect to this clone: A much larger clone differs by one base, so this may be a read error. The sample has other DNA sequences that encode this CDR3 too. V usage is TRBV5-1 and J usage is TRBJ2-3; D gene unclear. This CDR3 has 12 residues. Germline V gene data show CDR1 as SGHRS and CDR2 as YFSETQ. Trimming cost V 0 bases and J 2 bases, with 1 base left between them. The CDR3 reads CASSLATDTQYF. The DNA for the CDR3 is TGCGCCAGCAGCTTGGCCACAGATACGCAGTATTTT.